This paragraph reports one T cell receptor beta chain. Its target is unknown. Cultured CD4+ T cell DNA underwent sequencing with the Oncomine TCR Beta short-read assay. MiXCR, run by TCRdb on the PCR reads, gives a single entry per CDR3 protein. The table lists over 15,000 distinct CDR3 sequences, approximately 50% of them singletons, with about 10% in the top ten. This record comes from a study of vaccination and CD4 T cells after COVID-19. Background on the study: Two Hispanic individuals were among six male and four female convalescent patients. Control cultures received a CEFX pool, an HIV-1 Nef pool, or no peptide.

The CDR3 runs 13 residues. V was shortened by 6 bases and J by 6 bases, with 14 bases between the two germline ends. Germline values: CDR1 LNHDA, CDR2 SQIVND (reference sequence). Treatment specified: roughly ten-day PBMC culture with coronavirus spike peptide pools or control peptides (ViraFEST assay). Positive tests by PCR, dated March to December 2020, predated US Alpha, Beta and Delta variants. Alongside about 9.9 IU/ml IL-2 and 9 to 10 ug/ml peptide pools, PBMCs were cultured at 1.5 million to 2.5 million per well. The sequence derives from a human donor who had recovered from COVID-19. The chain combines TRBV19 with TRBJ1-2; D uncertain. Sequenced here: CD4+ T cells from blood, cultured in vitro, sampled before SARS-CoV-2 vaccination. The CDR3 region is CASREQLLDGYTF. In DNA form, the CDR3 reads TGTGCCAGTAGAGAACAGCTTTTGGATGGCTACACCTTC.